This TCR beta chain derives from a study of blood T cell repertoires in COVID-19. Study background: The samples span acute and convalescent COVID-19 from the United States, Italy and Spain. T cells, B-cell-depleted T cells, or PBMCs supplied cDNA or gDNA.

The germline V and J ends were trimmed by 8 bases and 1 base, with 12 bases remaining between them. The V gene's germline CDR1 is GTSNPN and CDR2 SVGIG (reference sequence). This CDR3 is 12 amino acids long. As originally analysed: Reference gene primer amplification in the assay estimated nucleated cell counts. Sequenced by immunoSEQ multiplex PCR; TCRdb stores in-frame clones only, minus some. The D gene and trimming were derived from the DNA, and the V and J assignments and clone size from that table. The sample includes roughly 700,000 clones, about 90% of them seen just once. The TCR sequence derives from a woman younger than 35 with acute or convalescent COVID-19. The V call is TRBV30, the J call TRBJ2-7; D is perhaps TRBD2 (5 bases). What was sequenced was peripheral blood. CDR3: CALGDFSYEQYF. CDR3 DNA: TGTGCCCTGGGAGACTTTTCCTACGAGCAGTACTTC.